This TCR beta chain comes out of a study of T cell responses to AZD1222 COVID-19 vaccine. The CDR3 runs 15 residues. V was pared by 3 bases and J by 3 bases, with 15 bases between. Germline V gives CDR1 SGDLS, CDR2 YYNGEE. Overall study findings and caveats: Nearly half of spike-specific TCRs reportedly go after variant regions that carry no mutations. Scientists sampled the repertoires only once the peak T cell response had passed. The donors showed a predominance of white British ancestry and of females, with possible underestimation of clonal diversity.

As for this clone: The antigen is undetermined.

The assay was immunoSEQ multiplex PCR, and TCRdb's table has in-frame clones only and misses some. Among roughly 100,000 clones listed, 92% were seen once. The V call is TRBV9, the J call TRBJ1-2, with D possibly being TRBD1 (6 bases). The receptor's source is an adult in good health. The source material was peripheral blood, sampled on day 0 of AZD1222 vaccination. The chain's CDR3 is CASSGPGTPHYGYTF. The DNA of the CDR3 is TGTGCCAGCAGCGGCCCAGGGACACCCCACTATGGCTACACCTTC.